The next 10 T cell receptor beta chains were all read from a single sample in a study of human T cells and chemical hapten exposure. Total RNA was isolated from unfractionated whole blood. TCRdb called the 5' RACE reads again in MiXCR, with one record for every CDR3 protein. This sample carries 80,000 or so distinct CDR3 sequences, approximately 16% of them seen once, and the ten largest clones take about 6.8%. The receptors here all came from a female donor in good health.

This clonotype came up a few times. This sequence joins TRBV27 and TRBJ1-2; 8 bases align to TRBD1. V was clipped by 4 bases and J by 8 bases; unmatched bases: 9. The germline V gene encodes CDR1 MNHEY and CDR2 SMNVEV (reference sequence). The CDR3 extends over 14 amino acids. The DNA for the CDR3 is TGTGCCAGCAGTTCCGGGACAGGTTCGAAAGGCTACACCTTC. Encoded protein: CASSSGTGSKGYTF.

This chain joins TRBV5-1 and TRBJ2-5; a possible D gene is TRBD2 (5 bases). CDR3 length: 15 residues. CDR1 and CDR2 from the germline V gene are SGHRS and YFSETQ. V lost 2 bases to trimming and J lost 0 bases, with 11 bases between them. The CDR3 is CASSLGGADQETQYF. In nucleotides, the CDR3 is TGCGCCAGCAGCTTAGGAGGCGCGGACCAAGAGACCCAGTACTTC.

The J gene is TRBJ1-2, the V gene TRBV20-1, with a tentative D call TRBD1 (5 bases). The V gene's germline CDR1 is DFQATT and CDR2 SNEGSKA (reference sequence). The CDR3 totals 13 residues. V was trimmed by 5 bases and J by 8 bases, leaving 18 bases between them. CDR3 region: CSAPRDFGGGYTF. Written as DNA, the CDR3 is TGCAGTGCTCCCCGGGATTTTGGGGGAGGCTACACCTTC.

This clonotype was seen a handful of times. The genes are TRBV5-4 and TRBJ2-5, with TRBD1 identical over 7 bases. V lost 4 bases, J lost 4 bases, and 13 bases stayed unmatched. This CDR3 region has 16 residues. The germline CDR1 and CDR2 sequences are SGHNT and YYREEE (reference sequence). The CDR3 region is CASSVPTGVLGETQYF. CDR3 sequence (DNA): TGTGCCAGCAGCGTACCTACAGGGGTCCTGGGAGAGACCCAGTACTTC.

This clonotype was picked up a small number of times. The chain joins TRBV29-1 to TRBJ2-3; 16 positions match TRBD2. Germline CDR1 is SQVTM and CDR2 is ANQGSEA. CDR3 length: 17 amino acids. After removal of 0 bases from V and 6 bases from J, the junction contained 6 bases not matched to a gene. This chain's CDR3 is CSVEEGTSGRARDTQYF. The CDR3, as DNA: TGCAGCGTTGAAGAAGGGACTAGCGGGAGGGCCAGGGATACGCAGTATTTT.

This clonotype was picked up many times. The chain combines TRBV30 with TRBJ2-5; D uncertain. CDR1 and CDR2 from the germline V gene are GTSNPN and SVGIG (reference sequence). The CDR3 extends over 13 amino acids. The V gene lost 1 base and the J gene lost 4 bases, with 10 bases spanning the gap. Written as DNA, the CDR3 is TGTGCCTGGAGTGCGGTAGACCGAGAGACCCAGTACTTC. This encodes CAWSAVDRETQYF.

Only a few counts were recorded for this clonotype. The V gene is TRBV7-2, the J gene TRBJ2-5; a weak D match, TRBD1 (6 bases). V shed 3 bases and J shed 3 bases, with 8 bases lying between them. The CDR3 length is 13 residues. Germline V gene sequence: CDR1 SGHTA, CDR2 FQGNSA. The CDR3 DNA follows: TGTGCCAGCAGCTTGACAGGAGAAGAGACCCAGTACTTC. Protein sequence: CASSLTGEETQYF.

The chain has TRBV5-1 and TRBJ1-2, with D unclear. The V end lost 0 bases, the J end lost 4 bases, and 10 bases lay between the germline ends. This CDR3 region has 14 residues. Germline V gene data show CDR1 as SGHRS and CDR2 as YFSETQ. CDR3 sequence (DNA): TGCGCCAGCAGCTTGGAACAGACTGTCTATGGCTACACCTTC. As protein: CASSLEQTVYGYTF.

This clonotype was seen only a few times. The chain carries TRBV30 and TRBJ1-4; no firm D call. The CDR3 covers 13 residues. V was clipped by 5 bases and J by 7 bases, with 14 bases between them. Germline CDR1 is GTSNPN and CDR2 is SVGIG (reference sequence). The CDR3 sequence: CAWVIAPGEKLFF. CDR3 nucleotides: TGTGCCTGGGTAATCGCCCCCGGTGAAAAACTGTTTTTT.

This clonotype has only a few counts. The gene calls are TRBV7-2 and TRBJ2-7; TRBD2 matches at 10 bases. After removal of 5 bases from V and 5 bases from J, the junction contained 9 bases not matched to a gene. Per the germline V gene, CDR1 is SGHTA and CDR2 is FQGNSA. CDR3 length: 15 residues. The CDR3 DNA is TGTGCCAGCAGCCAGCGGGGGGGCCGGTGGAACGAGCAGTACTTC. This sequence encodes CASSQRGGRWNEQYF.